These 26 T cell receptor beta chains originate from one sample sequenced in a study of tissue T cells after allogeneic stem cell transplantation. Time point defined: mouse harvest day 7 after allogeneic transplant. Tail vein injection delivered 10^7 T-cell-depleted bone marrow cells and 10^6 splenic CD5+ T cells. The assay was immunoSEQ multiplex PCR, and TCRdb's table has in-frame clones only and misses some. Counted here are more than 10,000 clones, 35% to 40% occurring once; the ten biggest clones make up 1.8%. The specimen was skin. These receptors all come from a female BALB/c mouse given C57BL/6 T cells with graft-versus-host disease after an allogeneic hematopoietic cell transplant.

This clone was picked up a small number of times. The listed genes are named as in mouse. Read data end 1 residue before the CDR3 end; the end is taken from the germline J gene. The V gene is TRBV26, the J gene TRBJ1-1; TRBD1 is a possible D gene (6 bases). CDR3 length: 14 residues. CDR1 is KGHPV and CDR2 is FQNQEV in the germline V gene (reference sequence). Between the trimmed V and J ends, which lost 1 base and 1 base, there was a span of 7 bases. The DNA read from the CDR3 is TGTGCCAGCAGTCTGTGGGGACAAAACACAGAAGTCTTC. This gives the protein CASSLWGQNTEVF. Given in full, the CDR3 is CASSLWGQNTEVFF. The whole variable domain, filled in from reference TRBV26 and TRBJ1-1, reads NSKVIQTPRYLVKGQGQKAKMRCIPEKGHPVVFWYQQNKNNEFKFLINFQNQEVLQQIDMTEKRFSAECPSNSPCSLEIQSSEAGDSALYLCASSLWGQNTEVFFGKGTRLTVV.

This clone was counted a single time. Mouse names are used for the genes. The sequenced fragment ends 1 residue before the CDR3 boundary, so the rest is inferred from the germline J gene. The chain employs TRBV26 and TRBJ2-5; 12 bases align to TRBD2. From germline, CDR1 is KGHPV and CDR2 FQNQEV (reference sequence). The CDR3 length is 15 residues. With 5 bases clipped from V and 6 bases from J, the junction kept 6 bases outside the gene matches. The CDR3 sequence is CASSVTGGARDTQYF. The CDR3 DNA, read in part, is TGTGCCAGCAGTGTGACTGGGGGGGCGAGGGACACCCAGTAC.

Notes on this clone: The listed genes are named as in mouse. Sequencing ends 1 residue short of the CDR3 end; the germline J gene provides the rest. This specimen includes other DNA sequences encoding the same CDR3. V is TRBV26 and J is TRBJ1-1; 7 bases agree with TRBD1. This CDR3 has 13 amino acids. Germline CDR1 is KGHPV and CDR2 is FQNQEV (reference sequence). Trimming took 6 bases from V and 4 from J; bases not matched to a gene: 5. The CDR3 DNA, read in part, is TGTGCCAGCAGCCGGACAGGTGGCACAGAAGTCTTC. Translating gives CASSRTGGTEVF. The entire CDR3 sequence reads CASSRTGGTEVFF.

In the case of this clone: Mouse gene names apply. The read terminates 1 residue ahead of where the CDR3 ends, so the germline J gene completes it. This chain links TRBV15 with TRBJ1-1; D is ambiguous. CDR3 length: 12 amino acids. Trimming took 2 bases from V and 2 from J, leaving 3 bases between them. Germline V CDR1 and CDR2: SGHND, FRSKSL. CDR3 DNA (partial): TGTGCCAGCAGTTTATCCAACACAGAAGTCTTC. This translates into CASSLSNTEVF. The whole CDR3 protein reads CASSLSNTEVFF.

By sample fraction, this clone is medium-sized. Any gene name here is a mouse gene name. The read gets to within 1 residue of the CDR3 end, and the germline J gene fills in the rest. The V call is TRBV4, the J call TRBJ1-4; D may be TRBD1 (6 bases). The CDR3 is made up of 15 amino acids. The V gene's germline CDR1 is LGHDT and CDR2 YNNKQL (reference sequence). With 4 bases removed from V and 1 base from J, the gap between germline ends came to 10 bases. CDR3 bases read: TGTGCCAGCAGCTTACAGGGAGATTCCAACGAAAGATTATTT. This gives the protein CASSLQGDSNERLF. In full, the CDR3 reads CASSLQGDSNERLFF. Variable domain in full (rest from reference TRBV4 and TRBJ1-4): ETAVFQTPNYHVTQVGNEVSFNCKQTLGHDTMYWYKQDSKKLLKIMFSYNNKQLIVNETVPRRFSPQSSDKAHLNLRIKSVEPEDSAVYLCASSLQGDSNERLFFGHGTKLSVL.

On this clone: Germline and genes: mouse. CDR3 sequence: CASSQDGGGAGQDTQYF. The covered CDR3 bases are TGTGCCAGCAGCCAAGATGGGGGGGGCGCGGGGCAAGACACCCAGTAC. The rearrangement links TRBV2 to TRBJ2-5; 8 positions agree with TRBD2. The CDR3 extends 1 residue past the end of the read, so its final part is completed from the germline J gene. V gave up 0 bases and J gave up 3 bases; unmatched junction bases: 8. This CDR3 spans 17 amino acids. CDR1 and CDR2 (germline): LGHNA, YSYQKL.

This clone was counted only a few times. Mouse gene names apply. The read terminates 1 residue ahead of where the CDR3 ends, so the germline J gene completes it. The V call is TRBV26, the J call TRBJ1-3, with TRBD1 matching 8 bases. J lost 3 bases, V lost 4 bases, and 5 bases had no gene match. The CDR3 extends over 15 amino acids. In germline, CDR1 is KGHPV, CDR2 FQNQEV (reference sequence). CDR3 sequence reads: CASSRQGPFGNTLYF. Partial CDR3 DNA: TGTGCCAGCAGTCGACAGGGGCCTTTTGGAAATACGCTCTAT.

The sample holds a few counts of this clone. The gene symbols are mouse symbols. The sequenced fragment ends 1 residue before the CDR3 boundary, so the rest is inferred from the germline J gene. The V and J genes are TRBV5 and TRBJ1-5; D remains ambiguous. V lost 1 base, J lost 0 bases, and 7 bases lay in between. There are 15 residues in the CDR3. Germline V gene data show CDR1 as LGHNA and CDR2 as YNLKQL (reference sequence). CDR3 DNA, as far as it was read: TGTGCCAGCAGCCAAGGGCAGAATAACAACCAGGCTCCGCTT. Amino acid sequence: CASSQGQNNNQAPL. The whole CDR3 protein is CASSQGQNNNQAPLF.

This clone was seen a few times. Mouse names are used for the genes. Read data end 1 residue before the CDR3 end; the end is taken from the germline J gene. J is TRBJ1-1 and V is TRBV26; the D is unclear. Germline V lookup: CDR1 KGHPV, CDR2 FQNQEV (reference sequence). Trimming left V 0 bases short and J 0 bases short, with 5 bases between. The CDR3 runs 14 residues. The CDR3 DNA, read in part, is TGTGCCAGCAGTCTGTCTCACGCAAACACAGAAGTCTTC. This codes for CASSLSHANTEVF. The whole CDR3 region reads CASSLSHANTEVFF.

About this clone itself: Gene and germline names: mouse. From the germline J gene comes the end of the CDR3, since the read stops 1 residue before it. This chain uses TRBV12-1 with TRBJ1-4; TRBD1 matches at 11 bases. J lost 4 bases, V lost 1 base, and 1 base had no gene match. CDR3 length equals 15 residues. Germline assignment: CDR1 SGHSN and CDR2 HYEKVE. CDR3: CASSLGTGGNERLFF. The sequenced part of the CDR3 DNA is TGTGCCAGCTCTCTGGGGACAGGGGGCAACGAAAGATTATTT.

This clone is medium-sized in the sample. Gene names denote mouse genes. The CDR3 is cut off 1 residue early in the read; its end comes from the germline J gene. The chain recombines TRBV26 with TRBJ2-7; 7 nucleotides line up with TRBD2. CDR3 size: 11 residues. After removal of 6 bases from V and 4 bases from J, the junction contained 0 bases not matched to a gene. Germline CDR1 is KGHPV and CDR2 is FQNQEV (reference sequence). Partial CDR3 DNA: TGTGCCAGCAGACTGGGGTATGAACAGTAC. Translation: CASRLGYEQY. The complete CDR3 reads CASRLGYEQYF.

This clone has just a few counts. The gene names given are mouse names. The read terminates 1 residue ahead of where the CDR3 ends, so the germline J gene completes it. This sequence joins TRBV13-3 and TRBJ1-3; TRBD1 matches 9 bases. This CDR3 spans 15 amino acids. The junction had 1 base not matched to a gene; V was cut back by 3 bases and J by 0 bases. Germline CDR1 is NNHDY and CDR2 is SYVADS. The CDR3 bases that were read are TGTGCCAGCAGTGGGGACAGGGTTTCTGGAAATACGCTCTAT. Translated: CASSGDRVSGNTLY. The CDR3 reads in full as CASSGDRVSGNTLYF.

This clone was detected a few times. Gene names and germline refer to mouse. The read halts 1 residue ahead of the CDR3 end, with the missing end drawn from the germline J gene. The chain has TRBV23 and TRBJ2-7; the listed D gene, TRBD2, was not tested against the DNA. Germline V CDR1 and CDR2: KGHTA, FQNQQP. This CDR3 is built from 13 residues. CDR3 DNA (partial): TGCTCCAGCAGTCCGACTGGGGGGTATGAACAGTAC. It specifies CSSSPTGGYEQY. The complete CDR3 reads CSSSPTGGYEQYF.

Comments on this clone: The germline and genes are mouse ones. The sequenced CDR3 bases are TGCTCCAGCAGTCAATTGGACTGGGGGAACTATGCTGAGCAGTTC. This sequence encodes CSSSQLDWGNYAEQF. In full, the CDR3 reads CSSSQLDWGNYAEQFF. This sequence joins TRBV23 and TRBJ2-1; the table assigns TRBD2, which was not confirmed against the DNA. The read ends 1 residue before the CDR3 terminus; that terminus is restored from the germline J gene. This CDR3 spans 16 amino acids. Per the germline V gene, CDR1 is KGHTA and CDR2 is FQNQQP.

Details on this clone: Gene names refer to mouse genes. The part of the CDR3 DNA that was read is TGCACCTGCAATCCCGGGACAGGTGGGGACACCCAGTAC. It is translated as CTCNPGTGGDTQY. The entire CDR3 sequence reads CTCNPGTGGDTQYF. This rearrangement joins TRBV1 to TRBJ2-5, with 8 bases that match TRBD1. The read gets to within 1 residue of the CDR3 end, and the germline J gene fills in the rest. Germline trimming cut 7 bases from V and 6 bases from J; bases unmatched to any gene: 9. Per the germline V gene, CDR1 is NSQYPW and CDR2 is LRSPGD (reference sequence). The CDR3 loop spans 14 amino acids. The variable domain in full, with the rest retrieved from reference TRBV1 and TRBJ2-5, is VTLLEQNPRWRLVPRGQAVNLRCILKNSQYPWMSWYQQDLQKQLQWLFTLRSPGDKEVKSLPGADYLATRVTDTELRLQVANMSQGRTLYCTCNPGTGGDTQYFGPGTRLLVL.

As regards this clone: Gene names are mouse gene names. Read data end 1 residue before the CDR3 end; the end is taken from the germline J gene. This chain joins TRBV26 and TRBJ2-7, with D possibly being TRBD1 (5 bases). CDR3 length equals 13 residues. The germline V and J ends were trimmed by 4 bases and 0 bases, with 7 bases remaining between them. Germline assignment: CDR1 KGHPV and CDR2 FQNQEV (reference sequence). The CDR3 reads CASSPGSSYEQYF. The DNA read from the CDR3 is TGTGCCAGCAGTCCAGGGAGCTCCTATGAACAGTAC.

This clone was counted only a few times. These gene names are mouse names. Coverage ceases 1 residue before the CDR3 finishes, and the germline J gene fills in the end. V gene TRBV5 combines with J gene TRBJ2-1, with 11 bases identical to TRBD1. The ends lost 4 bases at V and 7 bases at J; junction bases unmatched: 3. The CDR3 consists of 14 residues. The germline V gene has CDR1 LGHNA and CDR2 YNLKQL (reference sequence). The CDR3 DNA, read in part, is TGTGCCAGCAGCCCGGACAGGGGGCGGGCTGAGCAGTTC. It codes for CASSPDRGRAEQF. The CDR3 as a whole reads CASSPDRGRAEQFF.

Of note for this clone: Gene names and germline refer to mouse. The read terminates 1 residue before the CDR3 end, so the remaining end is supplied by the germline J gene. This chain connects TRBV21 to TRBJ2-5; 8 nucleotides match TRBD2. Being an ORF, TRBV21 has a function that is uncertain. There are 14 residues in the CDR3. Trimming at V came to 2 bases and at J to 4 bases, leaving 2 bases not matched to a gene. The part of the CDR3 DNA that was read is TGTGCTAGCAGTCAAAGACTGGGGAAAGACACCCAGTAC. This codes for CASSQRLGKDTQY. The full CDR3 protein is CASSQRLGKDTQYF.

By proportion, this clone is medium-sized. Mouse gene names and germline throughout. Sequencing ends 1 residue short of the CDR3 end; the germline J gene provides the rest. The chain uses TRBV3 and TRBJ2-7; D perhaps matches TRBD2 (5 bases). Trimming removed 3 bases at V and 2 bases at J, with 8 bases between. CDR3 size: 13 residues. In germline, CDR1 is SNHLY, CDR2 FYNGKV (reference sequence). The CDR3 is CASSFAGTYEQYF. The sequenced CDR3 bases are TGTGCCAGCAGCTTCGCTGGGACCTATGAACAGTAC.

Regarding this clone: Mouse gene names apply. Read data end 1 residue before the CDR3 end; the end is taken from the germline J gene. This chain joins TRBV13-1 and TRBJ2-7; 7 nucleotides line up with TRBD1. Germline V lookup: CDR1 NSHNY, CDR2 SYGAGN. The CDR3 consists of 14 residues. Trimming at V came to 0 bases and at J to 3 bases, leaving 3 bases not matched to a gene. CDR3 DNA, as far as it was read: TGTGCCAGCAGTGATGCAGGGACAGACTATGAACAGTAC. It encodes CASSDAGTDYEQY. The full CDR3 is CASSDAGTDYEQYF.

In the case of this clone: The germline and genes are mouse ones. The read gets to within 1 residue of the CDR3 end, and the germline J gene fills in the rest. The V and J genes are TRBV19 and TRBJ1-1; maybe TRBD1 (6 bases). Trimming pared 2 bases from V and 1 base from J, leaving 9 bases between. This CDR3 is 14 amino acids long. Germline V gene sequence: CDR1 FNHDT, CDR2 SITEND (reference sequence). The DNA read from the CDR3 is TGTGCCAGCAGTATCGGGACACAAAACACAGAAGTCTTC. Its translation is CASSIGTQNTEVF. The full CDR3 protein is CASSIGTQNTEVFF.

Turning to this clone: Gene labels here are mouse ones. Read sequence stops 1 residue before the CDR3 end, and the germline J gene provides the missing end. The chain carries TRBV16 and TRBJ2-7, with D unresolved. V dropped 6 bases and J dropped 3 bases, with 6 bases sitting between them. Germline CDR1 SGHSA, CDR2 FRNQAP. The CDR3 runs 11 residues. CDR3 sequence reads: CASRDGYEQYF. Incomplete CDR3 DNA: TGTGCAAGCAGGGACGGCTATGAACAGTAC.

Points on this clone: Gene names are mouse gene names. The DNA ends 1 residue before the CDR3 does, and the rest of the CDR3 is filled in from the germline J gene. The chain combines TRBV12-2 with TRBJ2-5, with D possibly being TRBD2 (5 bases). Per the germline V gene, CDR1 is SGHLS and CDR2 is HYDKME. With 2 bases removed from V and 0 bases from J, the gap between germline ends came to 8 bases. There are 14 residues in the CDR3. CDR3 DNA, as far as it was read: TGTGCCAGCTCTCCGGACTATAACCAAGACACCCAGTAC. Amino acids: CASSPDYNQDTQY. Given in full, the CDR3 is CASSPDYNQDTQYF. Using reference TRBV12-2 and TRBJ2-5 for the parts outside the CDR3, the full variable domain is NSGVVQSPRYIIKGKGERSILKCIPISGHLSVAWYQQTQGQELKFFIQHYDKMERDKGNLPSRFSVQQFDDYHSEMNMSALELEDSAVYFCASSPDYNQDTQYFGPGTRLLVL.

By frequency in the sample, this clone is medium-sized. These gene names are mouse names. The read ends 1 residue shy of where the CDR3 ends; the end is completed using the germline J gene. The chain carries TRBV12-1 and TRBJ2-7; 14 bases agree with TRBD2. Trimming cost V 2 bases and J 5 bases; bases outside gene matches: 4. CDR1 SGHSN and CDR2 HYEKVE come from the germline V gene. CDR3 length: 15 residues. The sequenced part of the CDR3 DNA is TGTGCCAGCTCTCCACGGGACTGGGGGGGCGATGAACAGTAC. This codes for CASSPRDWGGDEQY. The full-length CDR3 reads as CASSPRDWGGDEQYF.

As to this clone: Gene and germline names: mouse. CDR3 DNA (partial): TGTGCAAGCAGCTTGGGGGGAAGCTCCTATGAACAGTAC. Translating gives CASSLGGSSYEQY. The whole CDR3 protein reads CASSLGGSSYEQYF. The rearrangement joins TRBV16 to TRBJ2-7; perhaps TRBD2 as D (6 bases). Coverage ceases 1 residue before the CDR3 finishes, and the germline J gene fills in the end. The CDR3 totals 14 residues. V lost 3 bases and J lost 0, with 9 bases in between. The germline CDR1 and CDR2 sequences are SGHSA and FRNQAP.

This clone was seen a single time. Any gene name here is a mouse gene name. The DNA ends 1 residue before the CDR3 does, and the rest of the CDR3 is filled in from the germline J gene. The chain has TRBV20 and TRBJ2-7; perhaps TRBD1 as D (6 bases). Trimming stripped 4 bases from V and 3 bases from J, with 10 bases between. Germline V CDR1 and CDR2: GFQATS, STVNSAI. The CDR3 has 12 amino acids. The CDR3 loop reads CGATLTGYEQYF. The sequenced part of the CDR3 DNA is TGTGGTGCTACCCTGACAGGCTATGAACAGTAC.